The entry below describes one T cell receptor (beta chain). Its matching antigen is unknown. This sample is drawn from a study of CXCR3-negative and CXCR3-positive naive CD8 T cells. Study outcomes and limitations: Greater hydrophobicity was found in TRB CDR3s of CXCR3-positive naive cells than of CXCR3-negative naive cells.

The study made its TRB cDNA libraries by 5' RACE, adding UMI labels. TCRdb reanalyzed the 5' RACE reads and collapses them to one entry per CDR3 protein, without DNA. The listing records roughly 130,000 distinct CDR3 sequences. Material: naive CXCR3+ CD8+ T cells from blood. Noted subset: CD45RO-CCR7+CD27+CD95- naive CD8+ T cells expressing CXCR3 (TNR3+). The sequence derives from a human donor in good health. Some clones in this sample may be carry-over from other donors' samples.

CDR3 in amino acids: CASSLGLAGAKNIQYF. The V gene is TRBV5-1, the J gene TRBJ2-4; TCRdb's assignment of TRBD2 cannot be checked, as there is no DNA. Germline CDR1 reads SGHRS; CDR2 reads YFSETQ. The CDR3 spans 16 residues.